This T cell receptor beta chain emerged from a study of molecular identifiers for immune sequencing clone quantification (dated by TCRdb to 2016 to 2019). Turning to the overall study: For a replicate experiment, RNA from around 20,000 or 100,000 naive CD8 T cells was divided into five aliquots, of which four were sequenced. This methods study benchmarked molecular-identifier clustering-based TCR repertoire sequencing (MIDCIRS) and TCR RNA copy counting, using CD8 T cells to do so. Broader findings and caveats from the paper: Spiked-in Jurkat TCR RNA (about ten copies' worth), which is not part of the donor repertoire, was contained in the naive libraries. Identical TCR molecules sharing a barcode could cause highly expanded clone sizes to be underestimated. When barcode sub-clustering was omitted, TCR diversity was inflated by chimeric consensus sequences, with chimeras reaching as high as 47%. Modeling indicated approximately 2.7 TCR RNA copies recovered per cell, compared with about 9.7 by digital PCR, which implies a capture efficiency of approximately 29%. Clones above 20 RNA copies held over 99% of molecules in CMV-specific effector cells but under 1% in naive cells. Even against a background of one million naive CD8 T cells, spiked-in Jurkat TCR RNA amounting to a single cell's worth was reported to be detectable.

The method behind the library was PCR. The sequencing machine was a NextSeq 500. Bulk TCR libraries were generated as previously described, with the TCR primers listed in Table S5 used. Purification of total RNA was performed with the Qiagen AllPrep DNA/RNA kit. Before analysis, reads from multiple sequencing runs of one library were combined. Concerning the study's data processing: Reads were retained only if an exact TCR constant sequence was present, and the retained reads were trimmed to 150 nt and grouped according to their 12-nt molecular barcodes. Reads within each barcode group were sub-clustered using a 15% Levenshtein threshold, and quality-weighted consensus sequences were constructed for each RNA molecule. Non-functional sequences were discarded, and so were lower-count sequences lying one edit away from another sequence. Based on fitting two negative binomial distributions, any barcode sub-cluster with under 20% of the maximum read count was discarded. TCRdb reran the public reads through fastp at Q25 and MiXCR, keeping productive beta chains. Under each unique CDR3 protein, matching rows form one entry showing the most common genes and DNA. The V and J calls reflect TCRdb's pipeline rather than the authors' work. This sample comprises hundreds of thousands of distinct CDR3 sequences, 25% of them detected only once. The biggest ten clones account for roughly 0.83% of the sample.

The germline V gene yields SGHTA for CDR1 and FQGNSA for CDR2. V lost 3 bases and J lost 6 bases; the stretch between them is 12 bases long. There are 13 amino acids in the CDR3, from cysteine to phenylalanine inclusive. Of all the DNA, just the CDR3 is kept, 39 bases in frame from base 1. As for this clonotype: Its cognate antigen has yet to be identified. A much more abundant neighbour one base away suggests this may be a read error.

Naive CD8 T cell libraries were made from about 20,000 to 1,000,000 sorted cells using 10%, 30% or 50% of purified RNA. Naive CD8 T cells, defined as CD8+CD4-CCR7+CD45RA+, were FACS-sorted into RLT Plus buffer on a BD FACSAria II. Detection sensitivity was tested by spiking Jurkat RNA equal to over 8 TCR copies' worth into samples containing roughly 17,000-1,100,000 naive CD8 T cells. Enrichment of CD8 T cells was done with RosetteSep CD8+ T Cell Enrichment Cocktail plus Ficoll-Paque, and ACK red cell lysis came afterward. The sequence was collected from a human donor in good health. Some libraries in this study had Jurkat cell RNA spiked in. Sequencing was performed on naive CD8+ T cells from blood, with Jurkat cell RNA spiked in. The cell subset or site label on this specimen signifies: FACS-sorted CD8+CD4-CCR7+CD45RA+ naive T cells. The sequence joins TRBV7-2 to TRBJ2-7; the D match is possibly TRBD1 or TRBD2, with 5 bases aligned in each. The CDR3 reads as follows: CASSLGTLSEQYF. The DNA sequence reads TGTGCCAGCAGCTTGGGGACCTTATCCGAGCAGTACTTC. Full variable domain (CDR3 extended with the reference TRBV7-2 and TRBJ2-7 proteins): GAGVSQSPSNKVTEKGKDVELRCDPISGHTALYWYRQSLGQGLEFLIYFQGNSAPDKSGLPSDRFSAERTGGSVSTLTIQRTQQEDSAVYLCASSLGTLSEQYFGPGTRLTVT.